This T cell receptor (beta chain) was documented in a study of read filtering for tumor transcriptome and immune sequencing. Looking at the study overall: Revised staging placed eight or nine patients in R-ISS I, roughly 16 in II, about 7 in III.

The germline V gene encodes CDR1 SGHNT and CDR2 YYREEE (reference sequence). The CDR3 is 15 amino acids. V shed 0 bases, J shed 8 bases, and the junction held 4 bases outside the gene matches. This clonotype turned up a few times. Its cognate antigen is unknown. Study outcomes and limitations: Roughly 82% of IR-seq clonotypes had a single read, yet these held approximately 3.5% of reads.

Bone marrow was sampled from every patient at the time of active disease. The library was built from around 0.4 ug RNA with molecular barcoded adaptors for alpha/delta and beta/gamma chains. TCRdb processed the reads anew with MiXCR; each CDR3 protein has one entry. This table has roughly 90,000 distinct CDR3 sequences, about 12% appearing once. The chain has TRBV5-4 and TRBJ1-6, with 8 positions matching TRBD1. The receptor comes from a donor over 35 with multiple myeloma. The sample comprised a population of CD138-negative cells sorted from bone marrow. CDR3 DNA sequence: TGTGCCAGCAGCTTGGGACAGGGGTCGGATTCACCCCTCCACTTT. Amino acids: CASSLGQGSDSPLHF.